The text below deals with one T cell receptor (beta chain). Donors were all healthy Caucasians. The data were taken from a study of identical twins. TCRdb reprocessed the 5' RACE reads with MiXCR, giving one entry per CDR3 protein. The sample carries 350,000 to 400,000 distinct CDR3 sequences, 9% to 10% recorded once. The CDR3 spans 13 residues. Germline V gene sequence: CDR1 KGHDR, CDR2 SFDVKD. Losses at the gene ends were 3 bases for V and 6 bases for J; bases not matched to a gene: 3. Sample: naive T cells sorted from blood. J is TRBJ1-2 and V is TRBV24-1; 7 nucleotides align to TRBD1. This TCR was sampled from a woman aged 45 to 65 in good health. CDR3: CATSDPTGHGYTF. In DNA form, the CDR3 reads TGTGCCACCAGTGATCCGACAGGGCATGGCTACACCTTC.